A selection of T cell receptor beta chains follows, all from one sample in a study of T cells in Graves' hyperthyroidism and ophthalmopathy. TCRdb used MiXCR to reprocess the multiplex PCR reads, holding one entry per CDR3 protein. Of 540,000 or so distinct CDR3 sequences in the sample, less than 20% were seen once. The source material was blood. Receptors originate from a woman in her thirties with Graves' hyperthyroidism. Both conserved end residues are part of each CDR3. D genes are given only for firm matches. For some rows the clone size is stated as once, few or many, or as a class when expanded; others skip it.

d_gene,v_gene,j_gene,abundance,CDR3aa,CDR3nt
TRBD2,TRBV29-1,TRBJ2-1,many,CSVVLAGGLREQFF,TGCAGCGTTGTACTAGCGGGAGGGCTCCGTGAGCAGTTCTTC
.,TRBV15,TRBJ1-1,.,CATSRGRNTEAFF,TGTGCCACCAGCAGAGGACGGAACACTGAAGCTTTCTTT
TRBD2,TRBV6-1,TRBJ2-7,many,CASSEPTSGPYEQYF,TGTGCCAGCAGCGAGCCGACTAGCGGCCCCTACGAGCAGTACTTC
.,TRBV28,TRBJ2-3,many,CASSLPGLTDTQYF,TGTGCCAGCAGTTTACCGGGACTTACAGATACGCAGTATTTT
.,TRBV4-3,TRBJ2-7,.,CASSQDVPSDSYEQYF,TGCGCCAGCAGCCAAGACGTCCCTAGCGACTCCTACGAGCAGTACTTC
TRBD2,TRBV11-1,TRBJ2-4,few,CASSVTSGNIQYF,TGTGCCAGCAGCGTTACTAGCGGAAACATTCAGTACTTC
.,TRBV30,TRBJ2-6,.,CAWSGTTGANVLTF,TGTGCCTGGAGTGGGACAACTGGGGCCAACGTCCTGACTTTC
.,TRBV4-1,TRBJ1-5,many,CASSQESVGDFQPQHF,TGCGCCAGCAGCCAAGAAAGTGTGGGGGATTTCCAGCCCCAGCATTTT
TRBD1,TRBV20-1,TRBJ2-7,many,CSASVGQGYIYEQYF,TGCAGTGCTAGTGTGGGACAGGGTTACATCTACGAGCAGTACTTC
.,TRBV18,TRBJ1-1,many,CASSLKEGNTEAFF,TGTGCCAGCTCACTAAAGGAGGGGAACACTGAAGCTTTCTTT
TRBD2,TRBV20-1,TRBJ2-3,many,CSASGRLAGVGADTQYF,TGCAGTGCTTCTGGCCGACTAGCGGGAGTCGGCGCAGATACGCAGTATTTT
TRBD2,TRBV6-1,TRBJ2-1,many,CASSQGGSRNEQFF,TGTGCCAGCAGCCAAGGCGGGAGTAGGAATGAGCAGTTCTTC
.,TRBV3-1,TRBJ1-1,many,CASSPSGGTEAFF,TGTGCCAGCAGCCCTTCCGGCGGGACTGAAGCTTTCTTT
.,TRBV6-2/TRBV6-3,TRBJ1-1,many,CASTRTPYTEAFF,TGTGCCAGCACCAGGACACCTTACACTGAAGCTTTCTTT
.,TRBV13,TRBJ2-1,many,CASSLPAAEAYNEQFF,TGTGCCAGCAGCCTCCCTGCGGCGGAGGCTTACAATGAGCAGTTCTTC
.,TRBV19,TRBJ1-1,.,CASSIALGTVEAFF,TGTGCCAGTAGTATCGCCCTCGGGACGGTTGAAGCTTTCTTT